A selection of T cell receptor beta chains follows, all from one sample in a study of T-cell memory formation after mild COVID-19. TCRdb re-analysed the 5' RACE reads in MiXCR, keeping a single row per CDR3 protein. The table lists 300,000 or so distinct CDR3 sequences, 15% to 20% of them singletons. The material sequenced was PBMCs or a T cell subset sorted from them (not recorded which). The receptors shown here come from a man between 18 and 29 years old who had mild COVID-19 (a few samples of this study predate the infection). Cell type and time point are not known. CDR3s include the opening cysteine and the closing phenylalanine or tryptophan. D genes are given only for firm matches. Only some rows state a clone size, as once, few, many or a class for expanded clones.

D gene,clone size,J gene,V gene,CDR3 DNA,CDR3 protein
TRBD1,once,TRBJ1-2,TRBV27,TGTGCCAGCAGCTACTCAGACAGGGTGAACTATGGCTACACCTTC,CASSYSDRVNYGYTF
TRBD2,few,TRBJ2-5,TRBV12-3/TRBV12-4,TGTGCCAGCAGTTTATTTCTTCGAGGACTAGCGGCTCAAGAGACCCAGTACTTC,CASSLFLRGLAAQETQYF
.,few,TRBJ1-1,TRBV12-3/TRBV12-4,TGTGCCAGCAGTTTCAAACACACAGAAGCTTTCTTT,CASSFKHTEAFF
.,few,TRBJ2-1,TRBV6-6,TGTGCCAGCAGTTCCCTATATAATGAGCAGTTCTTC,CASSSLYNEQFF
.,few,TRBJ2-1,TRBV20-1,TGCAGTGCTAAGTTACTAGCTTTCCACAATGAGCAGTTCTTC,CSAKLLAFHNEQFF
.,.,TRBJ1-4,TRBV20-1,TGCAGTGCTAGCGATAAAGCGGTAGGGAATGAAAAACTGTTTTTT,CSASDKAVGNEKLFF
.,.,TRBJ1-1,TRBV29-1,TGCAGCGTTGAAGATTATAGGGACCCTGAAGCTTTCTTT,CSVEDYRDPEAFF
TRBD2,few,TRBJ2-5,TRBV7-8,TGTGCCAGCAGGCCCACTAGCGGGGGGGGTGAGACCCAGTACTTC,CASRPTSGGGETQYF
.,.,TRBJ2-3,TRBV11-2,TGTGCCGGTGCGGAGGGGAACACAGATACGCAGTATTTT,CAGAEGNTDTQYF
TRBD1,many,TRBJ1-1,TRBV5-1,TGCGCCAGCAGCCCCGGACAGGGAATGAACACTGAAGCTTTCTTT,CASSPGQGMNTEAFF
.,many,TRBJ2-2,TRBV5-1,TGCGCCAGCAGCTTAGAAGTCGGGGAGCTGTTTTTT,CASSLEVGELFF
TRBD1,few,TRBJ2-2,TRBV11-2,TGTGCCAGCAGCCGCAGGGACAGACCAAACACCGGGGAGCTGTTTTTT,CASSRRDRPNTGELFF
.,.,TRBJ1-5,TRBV20-1,TGCAGTGCTAGGATCGGGGGGCGACATCAGCCCCAGCATTTT,CSARIGGRHQPQHF
.,.,TRBJ1-2,TRBV30,TGTGCCGGCGGACTGTTTGGGGGCTACACCTTC,CAGGLFGGYTF
TRBD1,few,TRBJ2-7,TRBV20-1,TGCAGTGCTAGTTCGGGACAGATCTCCTACGAGCAGTACTTC,CSASSGQISYEQYF
.,.,TRBJ1-1,TRBV4-1,TGCGCCAGCAGCCAAGAAATCGGGGAGGAAGCTTTCTTT,CASSQEIGEEAFF
.,few,TRBJ1-5,TRBV20-1,TGCAGTGCAAGGGGCAGCTCCAACGTGGAAGAGCCCCAGCATTTT,CSARGSSNVEEPQHF
.,many,TRBJ2-5,TRBV6-5,TGTGCCGCTTCGCGGCGGGGGCATAACCAAGAGACCCAGTACTTC,CAASRRGHNQETQYF
TRBD1,.,TRBJ1-4,TRBV11-2,TGTGCCAGCAGCCACCTCCGACAGGGGGTGGGGGAAAAACTGTTTTTT,CASSHLRQGVGEKLFF
.,few,TRBJ2-5,TRBV7-2,TGTGCCAGCAGCTTAGGTCTAGTAGCTGAGACCCAGTACTTC,CASSLGLVAETQYF
TRBD1,.,TRBJ2-2,TRBV10-1,TGCGCCAGCAGTGAGGGGGACAGGGGTTACACCGGGGAGCTGTTTTTT,CASSEGDRGYTGELFF
.,few,TRBJ1-2,TRBV7-2,TGTGCCAGCAGTCCCGCAGGGTTGAGGGGCTATGGCTACACCTTC,CASSPAGLRGYGYTF
TRBD1,.,TRBJ1-2,TRBV29-1,TGCAGCGGCACAGGGGCCTCAAGGGGCTACACCTTC,CSGTGASRGYTF
TRBD1,.,TRBJ1-1,TRBV7-9,TGTGCCAGCAGGACCCAGGGGGAAAACACTGAAGCTTTCTTT,CASRTQGENTEAFF